Detailed here is one TCR beta chain. Each CDR3 protein is one row after TCRdb ran MiXCR on the 5' RACE reads. The data hold under 550,000 distinct CDR3 sequences, with just over 20% observed a single time. The data belong to a study of T cells after yellow fever vaccination. Whole-study context: Preparation used SMART-Seq v4 Ultra Low Input for the low-cell-number fractions.

Looked up from germline, CDR1 is SGHRS and CDR2 is YFSETQ. The trim removed 3 bases at V and 6 bases at J, leaving 8 bases unmatched. This CDR3 comprises 15 residues. The chain has TRBV5-1 and TRBJ2-2; 7 bases are shared with TRBD1. The sequence came from a man between 18 and 35 years old who received the YFV17D yellow fever vaccine. This specimen was PBMCs, taken roughly 20 days after the first yellow fever vaccination. The DNA of the CDR3 is TGCGCCAGCAGCTCCGCAGCCGGACAGGCCGGGGAGCTGTTTTTT. Its translation: CASSSAAGQAGELFF.